The 27 T cell receptor beta chains listed next were all sequenced from one sample in a study of blood T cell repertoires in COVID-19. Assay: immunoSEQ multiplex PCR; the TCRdb copy retains only in-frame clones and omits some. The sample has tens of thousands of clones; 75% to 85% are singletons. Input material: peripheral blood. The receptor source for this set is a human donor in a cohort sampled during active COVID-19.

This clone was seen only a few times. The chain links TRBV7-3 to TRBJ2-1, with 10 bases lining up with TRBD2. The V and J ends lost 5 bases and 5 bases, in that order; junction bases with no gene match: 3. The length of the CDR3 is 14 residues. CDR1 and CDR2 from the germline V gene are SGHTA and FQGTGA. CDR3 coding DNA: TGTGCCAGCAGCCCTAGCGGGAGTAACAATGAGCAGTTCTTC. This translates into CASSPSGSNNEQFF.

This clone has a handful of counts. The chain has TRBV7-2 and TRBJ2-5; 7 bases line up with TRBD1. J lost 6 bases, V lost 1 base, and 5 bases had no gene match. The CDR3 totals 14 residues. The germline gives CDR1 SGHTA, CDR2 FQGNSA. In DNA, the CDR3 is TGTGCCAGCAGCTTAGACGGACAGGCGAAGACCCAGTACTTC. It encodes CASSLDGQAKTQYF.

The J gene is TRBJ2-1, the V gene TRBV7-9, with 8 bases matching TRBD2. Germline V lookup: CDR1 SEHNR, CDR2 FQNEAQ (reference sequence). The CDR3 is made up of 17 amino acids. Unmatched junction bases numbered 15, after V lost 1 base and J lost 10 bases. Here the CDR3 DNA reads TGTGCCAGCAGCTTAGAACCTGGACTAGCCGGTCTGAGGGAGCAGTTCTTC. It is translated as CASSLEPGLAGLREQFF.

This chain connects TRBV7-2 to TRBJ1-1, with D perhaps matching TRBD1 (6 bases). Germline V gene data show CDR1 as SGHTA and CDR2 as FQGNSA. V lost 1 base, J lost 3 bases, and 18 bases lay in between. This CDR3 has 17 residues. CDR3 region: CASSLGPGAGKYTEAFF. The CDR3 nucleotides are TGTGCCAGCAGCTTAGGGCCAGGGGCCGGAAAGTACACTGAAGCTTTCTTT.

V and J are TRBV24-1 and TRBJ2-2, with no clear D. This CDR3 contains 15 residues. Deletions cut 3 bases from V and 6 bases from J, with 13 bases between. Germline V CDR1 and CDR2: KGHDR, SFDVKD. CDR3 in DNA: TGTGCCACCAGTGATGGCAGTAAGTCGCCCGGGGAGCTGTTTTTT. This codes for CATSDGSKSPGELFF.

The chain employs TRBV10-1 and TRBJ2-7, with TRBD2 identical over 7 bases. The V gene end was trimmed by 2 bases and the J gene end by 5 bases; junction bases not matched to a gene: 6. This CDR3 has 14 residues. Per the germline V gene, CDR1 is WNHNN and CDR2 is SYGVQD (reference sequence). The CDR3 bases are TGCGCCAGCAGTGAGCGCGGGAGTTTCGACGAGCAGTACTTC. Residues: CASSERGSFDEQYF.

The rearrangement links TRBV18 to TRBJ1-1; 8 bases line up with TRBD1. V trimming: 5 bases; J trimming: 0 bases; junction bases outside the gene matches: 8. The CDR3 runs to 16 residues. Looked up from germline, CDR1 is KGHSH and CDR2 is LQKENI. The CDR3 coding sequence is TGTGCCAGCTCAGACTTGACAGGGGACGTGAACACTGAAGCTTTCTTT. Protein sequence: CASSDLTGDVNTEAFF.

The rearrangement joins TRBV5-4 to TRBJ2-3; no definite D call. The CDR3 is 14 residues long. Germline loops: CDR1 SGHNT, CDR2 YYREEE (reference sequence). Trimming stripped 3 bases from V and 2 bases from J, with 10 bases between. The CDR3 DNA follows: TGTGCCAGCAGCTACAGCTCGGCCACAGATACGCAGTATTTT. Protein: CASSYSSATDTQYF.

This clone came up once. This sequence joins TRBV2 and TRBJ2-1; 8 bases align to TRBD2. Germline CDR1 reads SNHLY; CDR2 reads FYNNEI. The CDR3 totals 14 residues. V dropped 4 bases and J dropped 5; count of bases not matched to a gene: 4. The CDR3 DNA reads as TGTGCCAGCAGTGTTAGCGGGGCCCACAATGAGCAGTTCTTC. It codes for CASSVSGAHNEQFF.

This clone was counted once. V gene TRBV7-8 combines with J gene TRBJ1-6; D may be TRBD1 (6 bases). The V and J ends lost 5 bases and 0 bases respectively, with 14 bases between them. The CDR3 is 17 residues long. The germline gives CDR1 SGHVS, CDR2 FQNEAQ. For the CDR3, the DNA is TGTGCCAGCAGCCCAAGGGGGTTCAGCTCCTATAATTCACCCCTCCACTTT. Protein product: CASSPRGFSSYNSPLHF.

CDR3 protein: CASSFGLAVGSYEQYF. The CDR3 nucleotides are TGCGCCAGCAGCTTCGGACTAGCGGTCGGGTCCTACGAGCAGTACTTC. The chain has TRBV5-1 and TRBJ2-7; the match to TRBD2 covers 10 bases. CDR3 size: 16 residues. V dropped 2 bases and J dropped 1; count of bases not matched to a gene: 6. CDR1 is SGHRS, CDR2 YFSETQ, per germline.

This sequence joins TRBV6-5 and TRBJ1-2, with 10 nucleotides matching TRBD1. This CDR3 has 16 residues. The germline gives CDR1 MNHEY, CDR2 SVGAGI. Trimming at V came to 4 bases and at J to 2 bases, leaving 7 bases not matched to a gene. DNA of the CDR3: TGTGCCAGCAGTTCGCCCCCGGGACAGGGGAACTATGGCTACACCTTC. Protein product: CASSSPPGQGNYGYTF.

The CDR3 loop reads CASSYSVAGDQETQYF. DNA of the CDR3: TGTGCCAGCAGTTACTCAGTAGCGGGAGACCAAGAGACCCAGTACTTC. The J gene is TRBJ2-5, the V gene TRBV6-2 or TRBV6-3, with 9 positions matching TRBD2. This CDR3 is 16 amino acids long. CDR1 and CDR2 from the germline V gene are MNHEY and SVGEGT. V lost 0 bases, J lost 0 bases, and 2 bases stayed unmatched.

V gene TRBV19 combines with J gene TRBJ1-1; TRBD1 agrees at 7 bases. The CDR3 is 15 amino acids. Trimming cost V 2 bases and J 3 bases; bases outside gene matches: 6. Germline V gene data show CDR1 as LNHDA and CDR2 as SQIVND (reference sequence). CDR3 region: CASSIRGTVHTEAFF. The CDR3 DNA sequence: TGTGCCAGTAGTATAAGAGGGACAGTACACACTGAAGCTTTCTTT.

In its sample, this clone was seen once. This rearrangement joins TRBV6-5 to TRBJ1-1, with 7 bases lining up with TRBD1. Germline CDR1 MNHEY, CDR2 SVGAGI. V shed 5 bases and J 3 bases; nucleotides not matched to a gene: 6. The CDR3 consists of 14 residues. CDR3 DNA: TGTGCCAGCAGTCCAAACCAGGGGGACACTGAAGCTTTCTTT. Amino acids: CASSPNQGDTEAFF.

The chain joins TRBV19 to TRBJ2-5; tentative D call: TRBD1 (6 bases). This CDR3 has 14 residues. The germline gives CDR1 LNHDA, CDR2 SQIVND (reference sequence). V gave up 6 bases and J gave up 2 bases, with 13 bases separating them. CDR3 coding DNA: TGTGCCAGTAGCGTACAGGGACCACAAGAGACCCAGTACTTC. Its protein is CASSVQGPQETQYF.

This rearrangement joins TRBV12-3 or TRBV12-4 to TRBJ1-5; D gene ambiguous. The length of the CDR3 is 12 residues. V was pared by 8 bases and J by 4 bases, with 9 bases between. CDR3 amino acids: CASGRRNQPQHF. CDR3 sequence (DNA): TGTGCCAGCGGCCGGAGGAATCAGCCCCAGCATTTT.

The rearrangement uses TRBV28 and TRBJ2-7, with 11 positions matching TRBD1. The junction had 3 bases not matched to a gene; V was cut back by 2 bases and J by 3 bases. The CDR3 length is 15 residues. The germline CDR1 and CDR2 sequences are MDHEN and SYDVKM. CDR3 region: CASSLPGTGGYEQYF. The CDR3 DNA follows: TGTGCCAGCAGTTTACCCGGGACAGGGGGCTACGAGCAGTACTTC.

This chain links TRBV18 with TRBJ2-3, with TRBD1 matching 7 bases. The CDR3 runs 14 residues. J lost 2 bases, V lost 5 bases, and 4 bases had no gene match. Germline V gene lookup returns CDR1 KGHSH and CDR2 LQKENI. The CDR3 DNA reads TGTGCCAGCTCAGGGACAGCCATCACAGATACGCAGTATTTT. Amino acids: CASSGTAITDTQYF.

This clone was seen a single time. The genes are TRBV13 and TRBJ2-7; perhaps TRBD2 as D (6 bases). Germline CDR1 is PRHDT and CDR2 is FYEKMQ (reference sequence). CDR3 length: 13 amino acids. Between the trimmed V and J ends, which lost 5 bases and 2 bases, there was a span of 10 bases. CDR3 nucleotide sequence: TGTGCCAGCAGCAGGAGGGGCCCCTACGAGCAGTACTTC. This sequence encodes CASSRRGPYEQYF. Drawing the rest from reference TRBV13 and TRBJ2-7, the complete variable domain is AAGVIQSPRHLIKEKRETATLKCYPIPRHDTVYWYQQGPGQDPQFLISFYEKMQSDKGSIPDRFSAQQFSDYHSELNMSSLELGDSALYFCASSRRGPYEQYFGPGTRLTVT.

The V and J genes are TRBV18 and TRBJ2-2; 9 positions agree with TRBD2. J lost 1 base, V lost 3 bases, and 6 bases had no gene match. Germline CDR1 reads KGHSH; CDR2 reads LQKENI. The CDR3 sequence is 17 residues long. The chain's CDR3 is CASSPTIAGVNTGELFF. CDR3 in DNA: TGTGCCAGCTCACCCACTATAGCGGGAGTGAACACCGGGGAGCTGTTTTTT.

The chain couples TRBV3-1 (or the pseudogene TRBV3-2) to TRBJ2-1, with TRBD2 identical over 12 bases. CDR3 length: 16 amino acids. J gave up 8 bases and V 0 bases, and 5 bases lay outside the gene matches. Germline values: CDR1 LGHDT, CDR2 YNNKEL (reference sequence). The DNA of the CDR3 is TGTGCCAGCAGCCAAGATATGACTAGCGGGAGAGATGAGCAGTTCTTC. Encoded protein: CASSQDMTSGRDEQFF.

This chain joins TRBV6-2 or TRBV6-3 and TRBJ2-1, with 7 nucleotides matching TRBD1. The CDR3 loop spans 14 amino acids. J was trimmed by 6 bases and V by 2 bases; bases with no gene match: 4. Germline loops: CDR1 MNHEY, CDR2 SVGEGT. The CDR3 loop is CASSYGGTVNEQFF. CDR3 nucleotides: TGTGCCAGCAGTTACGGTGGGACAGTCAATGAGCAGTTCTTC.

The chain uses TRBV6-6 and TRBJ1-6; 7 nucleotides align to TRBD1. CDR1 is MNHNY, CDR2 SVGAGI, per germline (reference sequence). V lost 5 bases and J lost 2; bases outside the gene matches: 3. The CDR3 contains 15 residues. CDR3 sequence: CASSGGTAYNSPLHF. The CDR3 DNA follows: TGTGCCAGCAGTGGGGGGACAGCCTATAATTCACCCCTCCACTTT.

The V and J genes are TRBV7-2 and TRBJ2-2, with D possibly TRBD2 on 6 matching bases. V was pared by 1 base and J by 0 bases, with 9 bases between. CDR3 length: 16 residues. Germline CDR1 SGHTA, CDR2 FQGNSA. CDR3 coding DNA: TGTGCCAGCAGCTTAGACGGCGGGGCGAACACCGGGGAGCTGTTTTTT. Translating it yields CASSLDGGANTGELFF.

This clone was observed a single time. V gene TRBV18 combines with J gene TRBJ2-5, with 11 bases matching TRBD2. The germline V gene has CDR1 KGHSH and CDR2 LQKENI. The V and J ends lost 3 bases and 0 bases, in that order; junction bases with no gene match: 6. The CDR3 loop spans 17 amino acids. CDR3 loop: CASSPRPGLADQETQYF. For the CDR3, the DNA is TGTGCCAGCTCACCCCGGCCGGGACTAGCGGACCAAGAGACCCAGTACTTC. Together with reference TRBV18 and TRBJ2-5, the CDR3 gives the full variable domain: NAGVMQNPRHLVRRRGQEARLRCSPMKGHSHVYWYRQLPEEGLKFMVYLQKENIIDESGMPKERFSAEFPKEGPSILRIQQVVRGDSAAYFCASSPRPGLADQETQYFGPGTRLLVL.

The chain employs TRBV9 and TRBJ2-7; D ambiguous. Trimming took off 0 bases at V and 0 bases at J, with 7 bases between the two ends. CDR1 and CDR2 (germline): SGDLS, YYNGEE. This CDR3 contains 14 residues. The CDR3 region is CASSVDLGSYEQYF. The CDR3 DNA reads as TGTGCCAGCAGCGTAGATCTAGGCTCCTACGAGCAGTACTTC.